Listed here is a single TCR beta chain. The target antigen is unknown. Random hexamers primed reverse transcription of about 0.5 to 1 ug RNA. The method of amplification for TCR beta CDR3 was immunoSEQ multiplex PCR, covering 54 Vbeta and 13 Jbeta. Each CDR3 protein is one row after TCRdb ran MiXCR on the immunoSEQ multiplex PCR reads. The data show roughly 130,000 distinct CDR3 sequences, with nearly 95% seen just once and 0.12% held by the top ten. The data belong to a study of CD8 T cells in Susac syndrome. Study conclusions and caveats: As the study acknowledged, the number of individuals who were part of its TCR sequencing and HLA analysis was relatively small.

Sequencing targeted TCR beta in T cells from blood (CD8+ and CD4+). Controls were healthy donors chosen to match patients in age and sex. This TCR derives from a human donor in good health. Sequenced input: CD4+ T cells from PBMCs.

For the CDR3, the DNA is TGTGCCAGCAGCTTAGCGTCGGGGGCTAGCGGGAGTGGGTACGAGCAGTACTTC. Protein product: CASSLASGASGSGYEQYF. The chain uses TRBV7-2 and TRBJ2-7; 10 positions match TRBD2. Germline CDR1 SGHTA, CDR2 FQGNSA. The CDR3 runs to 18 residues. V was clipped by 0 bases and J by 4 bases; unmatched bases: 12.